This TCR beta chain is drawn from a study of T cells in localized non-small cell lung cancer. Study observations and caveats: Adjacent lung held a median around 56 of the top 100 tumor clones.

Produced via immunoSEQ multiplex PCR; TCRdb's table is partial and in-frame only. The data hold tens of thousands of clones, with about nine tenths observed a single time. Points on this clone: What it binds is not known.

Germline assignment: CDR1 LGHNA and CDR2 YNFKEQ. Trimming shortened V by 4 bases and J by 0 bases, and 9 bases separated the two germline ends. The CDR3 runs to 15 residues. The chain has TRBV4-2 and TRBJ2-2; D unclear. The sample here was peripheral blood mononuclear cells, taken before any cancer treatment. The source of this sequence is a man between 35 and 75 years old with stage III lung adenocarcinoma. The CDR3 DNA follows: TGTGCCAGCAGCCCCCCCACTCCGAACACCGGGGAGCTGTTTTTT. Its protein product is CASSPPTPNTGELFF.